This T cell receptor beta chain was retrieved from a study of blood T cell repertoires in COVID-19. Study context: Sites across the United States, Italy and Spain contributed samples from acute and convalescent COVID-19.

This clone was recorded many times. The protocol was immunoSEQ multiplex PCR, while the TCRdb copy is restricted to in-frame clones and leaves out a portion. This sample yields approximately 210,000 clones, of which 80% are seen a single time; 3.5% to 5.5% belongs to the top ten. CDR1 is LNHDA, CDR2 SQIVND, per germline (reference sequence). V lost 3 bases, J lost 3 bases, and 5 bases stayed unmatched. This CDR3 comprises 17 residues. This sequence was found in a young man with acute COVID-19. The V gene is TRBV19, the J gene TRBJ2-2, with 12 bases that match TRBD2. The sequencing input was PBMCs or T cells enriched from blood (not recorded which). The CDR3 nucleotides read TGTGCCAGTAGTATGCCTAGCGGGGGGGCTGACACCGGGGAGCTGTTTTTT. Its protein product is CASSMPSGGADTGELFF.